This T cell receptor beta chain is drawn from a study of blood T cell repertoires in COVID-19. Study-wide background: Acute and convalescent COVID-19 samples came from the United States, Italy and Spain.

CDR1 and CDR2 from the germline V gene are ENHRY and SYGVKD. CDR3 size: 15 residues. After removal of 4 bases from V and 1 base from J, the junction contained 6 bases not matched to a gene. Original methodology: Estimation of nucleated cell counts was performed using reference gene primer amplification. Sequencing was performed with immunoSEQ multiplex PCR; in TCRdb, only in-frame clones are kept and a portion is missing. Clone size and the V and J calls come from that table; the DNA yielded D and trimming. This repertoire shows approximately 280,000 clones, 70% to 90% found once; its top ten account for almost 9.5%.

This chain connects TRBV10-3 to TRBJ1-1; 7 bases agree with TRBD1. The sample consisted of peripheral blood. This TCR was sampled from a man aged 18 to 29 with active or convalescent COVID-19. Here the CDR3 DNA reads TGTGCCATCAGTGGACGACAGGGAAAGAACACTGAAGCTTTCTTT. Its translation: CAISGRQGKNTEAFF.